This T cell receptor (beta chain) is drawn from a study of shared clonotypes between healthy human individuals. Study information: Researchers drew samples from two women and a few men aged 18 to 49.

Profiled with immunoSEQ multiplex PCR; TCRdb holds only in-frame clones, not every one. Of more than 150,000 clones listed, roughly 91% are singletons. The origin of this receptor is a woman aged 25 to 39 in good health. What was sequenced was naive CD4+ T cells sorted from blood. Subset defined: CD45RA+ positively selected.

The CDR3 protein is CASSLDLPTSEQYF. The CDR3 DNA reads as TGTGCCAGCTCACTGGACTTGCCTACGTCCGAGCAGTACTTC. This rearrangement joins TRBV18 to TRBJ2-7; possible D gene TRBD2, 5 bases. The CDR3 has 14 residues. V lost 4 bases and J 6 bases, leaving 16 bases between the germline ends. CDR1 is KGHSH and CDR2 is LQKENI in the germline V gene.